Listed here are 27 T cell receptor beta chains from one sample, sequenced in a study of blood T cell repertoires in COVID-19. The table came from immunoSEQ multiplex PCR; TCRdb's copy has only in-frame clones and leaves some out. Of over 400,000 clones in the sample, 86% were seen once. The sample taken for sequencing was peripheral blood. The receptors here all came from a woman in her 30s with active or convalescent COVID-19.

The gene calls are TRBV5-4 and TRBJ2-5, with 9 positions matching TRBD1. CDR3 length: 18 amino acids. V lost 4 bases, J lost 5 bases, and 18 bases stayed unmatched. The germline gives CDR1 SGHNT, CDR2 YYREEE (reference sequence). The CDR3 loop reads CASSLPPGQGPKGETQYF. The CDR3 nucleotides are TGTGCCAGCAGCCTGCCACCGGGACAGGGACCGAAAGGGGAGACCCAGTACTTC. The full variable domain, completed using reference TRBV5-4 and TRBJ2-5, is ETGVTQSPTHLIKTRGQQVTLRCSSQSGHNTVSWYQQALGQGPQFIFQYYREEENGRGNFPPRFSGLQFPNYSSELNVNALELDDSALYLCASSLPPGQGPKGETQYFGPGTRLLVL.

J is TRBJ2-2 and V is TRBV6-1; D not certain. V was shortened by 2 bases and J by 7 bases, with 8 bases between the two germline ends. The CDR3 length is 13 residues. Germline V lookup: CDR1 MNHNS, CDR2 SASEGT. CDR3 DNA: TGTGCCAGCAGTGAATCGCAGATCGGGGAGCTGTTTTTT. It yields the protein CASSESQIGELFF.

This chain's CDR3 is CASTVRGASGSDEQFF. In nucleotides, the CDR3 is TGTGCCAGCACCGTACGGGGGGCTAGCGGGAGCGATGAGCAGTTCTTC. The rearrangement uses TRBV6-6 and TRBJ2-1, with TRBD2 matching 10 bases. The germline V gene has CDR1 MNHNY and CDR2 SVGAGI (reference sequence). With V trimmed by 7 bases and J by 8 bases, 14 bases remained unmatched. The CDR3 runs to 16 residues.

The chain uses TRBV15 and TRBJ1-3, with D uncertain. The germline gives CDR1 LNHNV, CDR2 YYDKDF (reference sequence). Trimming stripped 3 bases from V and 0 bases from J, with 9 bases between. This CDR3 is built from 15 residues. CDR3 protein: CATSSRQVSGNTIYF. CDR3 coding DNA: TGTGCCACCAGCAGTAGACAAGTCTCTGGAAACACCATATATTTT.

The V call is TRBV2, the J call TRBJ1-2; no definite D call. Germline CDR1 is SNHLY and CDR2 is FYNNEI. Trimming cost V 3 bases and J 1 base, with 6 bases left between them. The CDR3 consists of 13 residues. CDR3 residues: CASSEQDNYGYTF. CDR3 sequence (DNA): TGTGCCAGCAGTGAGCAGGATAACTATGGCTACACCTTC.

The chain is built from TRBV30 and TRBJ1-1; D is unresolved. The CDR3 totals 13 residues. V was trimmed by 0 bases and J by 3 bases, leaving 8 bases between them. Germline V CDR1 and CDR2: GTSNPN, SVGIG (reference sequence). CDR3 amino acids: CAWSVRLDTEAFF. The CDR3 DNA follows: TGTGCCTGGAGTGTCCGGTTGGACACTGAAGCTTTCTTT.

This clone was recorded only once. The rearrangement joins TRBV27 to TRBJ1-1, with D possibly matching TRBD1 (6 bases). Trimming removed 6 bases at V and 4 bases at J, with 12 bases between. Looked up from germline, CDR1 is MNHEY and CDR2 is SMNVEV (reference sequence). This CDR3 is built from 13 residues. The CDR3 reads CASRTTRGTEAFF. CDR3 nucleotide sequence: TGTGCCAGCAGGACCACCAGGGGCACTGAAGCTTTCTTT.

The V gene is TRBV27, the J gene TRBJ1-2; TRBD1 aligns across 7 bases. J lost 6 bases, V lost 5 bases, and 6 bases had no gene match. This CDR3 region has 13 residues. CDR1 is MNHEY and CDR2 is SMNVEV in the germline V gene (reference sequence). As DNA, the CDR3 is TGTGCCAGCAGTCCGTACAGGGGAGATGGCTACACCTTC. Residues: CASSPYRGDGYTF.

The CDR3 reads CASSQDYSSNTEAFF. The CDR3, as DNA: TGCGCCAGCAGCCAAGACTACTCTTCGAACACTGAAGCTTTCTTT. The genes are TRBV4-1 and TRBJ1-1; D is undetermined. V lost 0 bases to trimming and J lost 1 base, with 9 bases between them. CDR1 is MGHRA, CDR2 YSYEKL, per germline. CDR3 length: 15 residues.

The chain recombines TRBV27 with TRBJ1-6; 7 bases match TRBD1. Unmatched junction bases numbered 12, after V lost 6 bases and J lost 10 bases. CDR3 length: 15 amino acids. Germline CDR1 MNHEY, CDR2 SMNVEV (reference sequence). Here the CDR3 reads CASSLDPGGSSPLHF. DNA for the CDR3: TGTGCCAGCAGCCTGGACCCAGGGGGGTCGTCACCCCTCCACTTT.

The V gene is TRBV19, the J gene TRBJ2-3; D perhaps matches TRBD2 (5 bases). The CDR3 has 16 amino acids. Looked up from germline, CDR1 is LNHDA and CDR2 is SQIVND (reference sequence). The V and J ends lost 1 base and 0 bases respectively, with 11 bases between them. As DNA, the CDR3 is TGTGCCAGTAGTATAGCGGTGACTACTAGCACAGATACGCAGTATTTT. It specifies CASSIAVTTSTDTQYF.

V gene TRBV28 combines with J gene TRBJ1-2; D uncertain. Between the trimmed V and J ends, which lost 5 bases and 5 bases, there was a span of 15 bases. In germline, CDR1 is MDHEN, CDR2 SYDVKM. This CDR3 has 14 residues. In nucleotides, the CDR3 is TGTGCCAGCAGTACCGTGACGGCGGGATATGGCTACACCTTC. Translation gives CASSTVTAGYGYTF.

The CDR3 bases are TGTGCCAGTAGTATGACTAGCGGGAGTGATAATGAGCAGTTCTTC. Its translation is CASSMTSGSDNEQFF. This chain joins TRBV19 and TRBJ2-1; 12 bases are a match to TRBD2. CDR1 and CDR2 (germline): LNHDA, SQIVND (reference sequence). With V trimmed by 3 bases and J by 7 bases, 4 bases remained unmatched. There are 15 residues in the CDR3.

This chain joins TRBV4-1 and TRBJ2-1; possible D gene TRBD2, 6 bases. V lost 2 bases and J lost 2, with 19 bases in between. Germline CDR1 is MGHRA and CDR2 is YSYEKL. This CDR3 comprises 18 residues. CDR3 residues: CASSQITGLPPPYNEQFF. The DNA of the CDR3 is TGCGCCAGCAGCCAAATAACGGGACTCCCGCCACCCTACAATGAGCAGTTCTTC.

J is TRBJ1-6 and V is TRBV10-3; a possible D gene is TRBD1 (5 bases). V was clipped by 7 bases and J by 10 bases, with 17 bases between them. Germline V gene sequence: CDR1 ENHRY, CDR2 SYGVKD. This CDR3 contains 14 residues. The CDR3 DNA reads TGTGCCATCAACGACCATGACAGTCCCTCACCCCTCCACTTT. Protein: CAINDHDSPSPLHF.

The rearrangement joins TRBV7-8 to TRBJ2-2, with TRBD2 matching 11 bases. The CDR3 is 15 residues long. J gave up 4 bases and V 5 bases, and 3 bases lay outside the gene matches. CDR1 and CDR2 (germline): SGHVS, FQNEAQ. The CDR3 DNA reads as TGTGCCAGCAGCCGACTAGCGGGATCCACCGGGGAGCTGTTTTTT. Translation: CASSRLAGSTGELFF.

In this sample, this clone turned up once. The chain uses TRBV7-2 and TRBJ1-1, with D maybe TRBD1 (5 bases). CDR3 length: 17 residues. In germline, CDR1 is SGHTA, CDR2 FQGNSA. V was shortened by 1 base and J by 8 bases, with 23 bases between the two germline ends. The CDR3 DNA reads as TGTGCCAGCAGCTTAGTCAGGCAGGGCCAAGACGGAATAGAAGCTTTCTTT. This encodes CASSLVRQGQDGIEAFF.

This chain uses TRBV18 with TRBJ2-3; D is perhaps TRBD1 (6 bases). This CDR3 region has 14 residues. The V end was cut by 2 bases, the J end by 3 bases, with 9 bases between. The germline CDR1 and CDR2 sequences are KGHSH and LQKENI. CDR3 nucleotide sequence: TGTGCCAGCTCACCAGCCAGGGGTACAGATACGCAGTATTTT. Amino acid sequence: CASSPARGTDTQYF.

The CDR3 bases are TGTGCCAGTAGTATAGTATTAGGGAGCAATGAGCAGTTCTTC. Its translation is CASSIVLGSNEQFF. The chain couples TRBV19 to TRBJ2-1; tentative D call: TRBD2 (5 bases). V shed 1 base and J shed 6 bases, with 10 bases lying between them. CDR3 length: 14 residues. The V gene's germline CDR1 is LNHDA and CDR2 SQIVND (reference sequence).

This clone appeared a few times. The rearrangement links TRBV1 to TRBJ2-1; TRBD2 was called by the table and not checked on the DNA. TRBV1 is a documented pseudogene. The CDR3 is 19 residues long. For the CDR3, the DNA is TGCACCAGCAGCCAAGGGCTGCTAGCGGGAGGGCCGTCGATTCATGAGCAGTTCTTC. It is translated as CTSSQGLLAGGPSIHEQFF.

The V and J genes are TRBV27 and TRBJ2-1; 9 positions agree with TRBD1. Germline values: CDR1 MNHEY, CDR2 SMNVEV (reference sequence). V was pared by 6 bases and J by 7 bases, with 4 bases of the junction left unmatched. This CDR3 region has 13 residues. The CDR3 loop is CASRGTGRNEQFF. In DNA form, the CDR3 reads TGTGCCAGCAGGGGGACAGGGAGGAATGAGCAGTTCTTC.

The rearrangement joins TRBV2 to TRBJ2-3, with 8 bases identical to TRBD2. The length of the CDR3 is 15 residues. Unmatched junction bases numbered 8, after V lost 6 bases and J lost 3 bases. Germline lookup yields CDR1 SNHLY and CDR2 FYNNEI. The CDR3 protein is CASRPGGGRTDTQYF. CDR3 DNA: TGTGCCAGCAGGCCGGGAGGGGGTAGAACAGATACGCAGTATTTT.

V gene TRBV10-2 combines with J gene TRBJ2-3; TRBD2 matches 11 bases. CDR3 length: 17 residues. Looked up from germline, CDR1 is WSHSY and CDR2 is SAAADI. J was trimmed by 4 bases and V by 6 bases; bases with no gene match: 12. The CDR3 coding sequence is TGCGCCAGCAGAACCTCGGTACTAGCGGGAGTCTCAGATACGCAGTATTTT. This gives the protein CASRTSVLAGVSDTQYF.

This chain joins TRBV5-1 and TRBJ2-1; TRBD2 agrees at 11 bases. J lost 7 bases, V lost 0 bases, and 3 bases had no gene match. The V gene's germline CDR1 is SGHRS and CDR2 YFSETQ. The CDR3 sequence is 15 residues long. CDR3 coding DNA: TGCGCCAGCAGCTTGGTTACTAGCGGGAGAAATGAGCAGTTCTTC. It yields the protein CASSLVTSGRNEQFF.

The chain employs TRBV4-1 and TRBJ2-7, with 11 bases aligning to TRBD1. Per the germline V gene, CDR1 is MGHRA and CDR2 is YSYEKL. The CDR3 totals 15 residues. With 4 bases clipped from V and 3 bases from J, the junction kept 5 bases outside the gene matches. The CDR3 protein is CASSPRTGGDYEQYF. In DNA form, the CDR3 reads TGCGCCAGCAGCCCGAGGACAGGGGGCGACTACGAGCAGTACTTC.

V and J are TRBV5-6 and TRBJ2-1, with 11 positions matching TRBD2. After removal of 1 base from V and 8 bases from J, the junction contained 2 bases not matched to a gene. The germline CDR1 and CDR2 sequences are SGHDT and YYEEEE. CDR3 length equals 14 residues. The DNA of the CDR3 is TGTGCCAGCAGCTTGACTAGCGGGAGCGATGAGCAGTTCTTC. Its translation: CASSLTSGSDEQFF.

J is TRBJ2-3 and V is TRBV7-8, with 7 bases identical to TRBD2. Trimming took 5 bases from V and 5 from J; bases not matched to a gene: 4. The CDR3 sequence is 13 residues long. CDR1 and CDR2 from the germline V gene are SGHVS and FQNEAQ. In nucleotides, the CDR3 is TGTGCCAGCAGCCCTCTAGCGGTAGATACGCAGTATTTT. This gives the protein CASSPLAVDTQYF.